What follows are 14 T cell receptor beta chains derived from one specimen sequenced in a study of blood T cell repertoires in COVID-19. Some clones are missing from TCRdb's copy, which holds only in-frame ones; the method was immunoSEQ multiplex PCR. The profile shows about 110,000 clones, approximately 84% of them singletons. The material sequenced was peripheral blood. The receptors stem from a man aged 40-49 years with acute or convalescent COVID-19.

This chain connects TRBV24-1 to TRBJ1-1, with TRBD1 identical over 10 bases. The CDR3 extends over 14 amino acids. V trimming: 9 bases; J trimming: 1 base; junction bases outside the gene matches: 4. CDR1 and CDR2 (germline): KGHDR, SFDVKD. Here the CDR3 DNA reads TGTGCCACCGGGACAGGGGACGCGAACACTGAAGCTTTCTTT. This codes for CATGTGDANTEAFF.

This clone occurred a few times. The chain is built from TRBV6-2 or TRBV6-3 and TRBJ2-3, with 7 bases lining up with TRBD2. The trim removed 2 bases at V and 9 bases at J, leaving 2 bases unmatched. The CDR3 runs 12 residues. Germline lookup yields CDR1 MNHEY and CDR2 SVGEGT. The CDR3 region is CASSYRAGTQYF. The CDR3 DNA reads TGTGCCAGCAGTTACCGAGCGGGGACGCAGTATTTT.

This rearrangement joins TRBV6-6 to TRBJ2-1; 10 nucleotides line up with TRBD2. The length of the CDR3 is 15 residues. Germline-derived CDR1 and CDR2 are MNHNY and SVGAGI (reference sequence). V dropped 2 bases and J dropped 5; count of bases not matched to a gene: 3. Written as DNA, the CDR3 is TGTGCCAGCAGTTACAGGAGCGGGGGGGACAATGAGCAGTTCTTC. Encoded protein: CASSYRSGGDNEQFF.

This chain uses TRBV30 with TRBJ2-3, with 10 bases identical to TRBD2. Looked up from germline, CDR1 is GTSNPN and CDR2 is SVGIG (reference sequence). The CDR3 runs to 17 residues. After removal of 3 bases from V and 2 bases from J, the junction contained 11 bases not matched to a gene. As DNA, the CDR3 is TGTGCCTGGAGAAAGGTGACTAGCGGGCCAATCACAGATACGCAGTATTTT. Protein product: CAWRKVTSGPITDTQYF.

This clone was recorded only once. This chain connects TRBV9 to TRBJ2-1; D gene uncertain. CDR3 size: 15 residues. The germline V gene has CDR1 SGDLS and CDR2 YYNGEE. V shed 0 bases and J shed 8 bases, with 15 bases lying between them. The CDR3 sequence is CASSVGVSRYHEQFF. DNA for the CDR3: TGTGCCAGCAGCGTAGGTGTTAGCCGGTACCATGAGCAGTTCTTC.

J is TRBJ1-2 and V is TRBV10-2, with D possibly matching TRBD1 (5 bases). Germline V lookup: CDR1 WSHSY, CDR2 SAAADI. V was shortened by 7 bases and J by 7 bases, with 10 bases between the two germline ends. CDR3 length equals 11 residues. DNA for the CDR3: TGCGCCAGCAAAGGGGTTTCTGGCTACACCTTC. It is translated as CASKGVSGYTF.

The chain uses TRBV2 and TRBJ1-5; the D gene is possibly TRBD1 (6 bases). The CDR3 runs to 14 residues. V was clipped by 5 bases and J by 5 bases, with 13 bases between them. Looked up from germline, CDR1 is SNHLY and CDR2 is FYNNEI. Here the CDR3 reads CASSLTGFDQPQHF. The CDR3 nucleotides are TGTGCCAGCAGTTTAACAGGGTTCGATCAGCCCCAGCATTTT.

The rearrangement joins TRBV3-1 (or the pseudogene TRBV3-2) to TRBJ2-7; D might be TRBD2 (6 bases). V was pared by 4 bases and J by 3 bases, with 13 bases between. CDR1 and CDR2 (germline): LGHDT, YNNKEL (reference sequence). This CDR3 has 14 amino acids. The CDR3 region is CASSLEGLGYEQYF. The CDR3 region has the DNA TGTGCCAGCAGCCTGGAGGGACTCGGCTACGAGCAGTACTTC.

The chain joins TRBV6-2 or TRBV6-3 to TRBJ1-5, with D maybe TRBD1 (5 bases). V dropped 5 bases and J dropped 3 bases, with 11 bases sitting between them. CDR1 MNHEY and CDR2 SVGEGT come from the germline V gene. The CDR3 runs 14 residues. The CDR3 nucleotides read TGTGCCAGCAGTCAGCAGGGTTTCAATCAGCCCCAGCATTTT. It codes for CASSQQGFNQPQHF.

The rearrangement uses TRBV7-2 and TRBJ1-6; 8 bases agree with TRBD1. Looked up from germline, CDR1 is SGHTA and CDR2 is FQGNSA. The CDR3 is 14 amino acids. Unmatched junction bases numbered 10, after V lost 5 bases and J lost 13 bases. The CDR3 here is CASSGGGQGFPLHF. The CDR3 DNA is TGTGCCAGCAGCGGCGGCGGACAGGGTTTTCCCCTCCACTTT.

The rearrangement joins TRBV12-5 to TRBJ2-3; 15 bases align to TRBD2. V trimming: 5 bases; J trimming: 6 bases; junction bases outside the gene matches: 12. Germline V gene lookup returns CDR1 LGHNT and CDR2 FRNRAP. CDR3 length: 18 amino acids. CDR3 bases: TGTGCTAGTGGTCCGGAAAATGGACTAGCGGGGGGGTCGGATACGCAGTATTTT. Its translation is CASGPENGLAGGSDTQYF.

The DNA for the CDR3 is TGCGCCAGCAGCCAAGATCACAGGGATACGGAGACCCAGTACTTC. This codes for CASSQDHRDTETQYF. The genes are TRBV4-1 and TRBJ2-5; weak D call: TRBD1 (6 bases). Germline lookup yields CDR1 MGHRA and CDR2 YSYEKL. The CDR3 spans 15 residues. V was clipped by 0 bases and J by 5 bases, with 13 bases between them.

The chain uses TRBV6-6 and TRBJ1-5; no reliable D call. The CDR3 consists of 15 residues. Germline assignment: CDR1 MNHNY and CDR2 SVGAGI (reference sequence). V was trimmed by 5 bases and J by 8 bases, leaving 19 bases between them. The CDR3 sequence is CASSTYRVSPKPQHF. The CDR3 DNA is TGTGCCAGCAGTACCTATCGGGTTTCCCCCAAGCCCCAGCATTTT.

As for this clone: This sample also contains other DNA sequences that code for the same CDR3. The chain links TRBV2 to TRBJ1-5; D remains unclear. Per the germline V gene, CDR1 is SNHLY and CDR2 is FYNNEI. V lost 3 bases, J lost 4 bases, and 7 bases lay in between. The CDR3 loop spans 13 amino acids. CDR3 sequence reads: CASSDPGNQPQHF. CDR3 DNA: TGTGCCAGCAGTGATCCAGGAAATCAGCCCCAGCATTTT.